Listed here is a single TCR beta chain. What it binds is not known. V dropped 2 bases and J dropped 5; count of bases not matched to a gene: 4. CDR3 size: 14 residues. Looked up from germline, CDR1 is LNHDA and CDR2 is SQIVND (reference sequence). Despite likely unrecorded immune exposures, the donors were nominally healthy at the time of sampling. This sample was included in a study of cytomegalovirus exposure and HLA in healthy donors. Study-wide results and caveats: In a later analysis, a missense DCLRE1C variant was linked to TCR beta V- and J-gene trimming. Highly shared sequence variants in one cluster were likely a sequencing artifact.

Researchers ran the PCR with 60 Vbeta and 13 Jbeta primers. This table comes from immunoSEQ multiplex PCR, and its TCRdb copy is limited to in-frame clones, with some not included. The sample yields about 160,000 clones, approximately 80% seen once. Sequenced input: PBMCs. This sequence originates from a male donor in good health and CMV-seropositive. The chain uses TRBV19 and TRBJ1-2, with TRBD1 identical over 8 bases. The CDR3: CASSIRDRQYGYTF. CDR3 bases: TGTGCCAGTAGTATACGGGACAGGCAGTATGGCTACACCTTC.